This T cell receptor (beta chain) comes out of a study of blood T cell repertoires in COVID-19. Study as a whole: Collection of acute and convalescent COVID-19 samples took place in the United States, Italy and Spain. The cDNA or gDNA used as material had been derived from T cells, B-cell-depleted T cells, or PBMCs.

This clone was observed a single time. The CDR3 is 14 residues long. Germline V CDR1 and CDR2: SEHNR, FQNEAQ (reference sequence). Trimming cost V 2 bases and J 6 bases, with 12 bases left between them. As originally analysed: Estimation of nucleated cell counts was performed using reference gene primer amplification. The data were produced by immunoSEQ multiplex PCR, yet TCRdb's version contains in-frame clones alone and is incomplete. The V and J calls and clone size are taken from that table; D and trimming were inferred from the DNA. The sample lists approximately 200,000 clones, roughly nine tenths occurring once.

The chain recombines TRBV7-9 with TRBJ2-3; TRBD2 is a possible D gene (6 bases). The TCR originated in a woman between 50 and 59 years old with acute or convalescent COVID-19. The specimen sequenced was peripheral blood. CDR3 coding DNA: TGTGCCAGCAGCTTACTGGGGGGTGGGGATACGCAGTATTTT. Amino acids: CASSLLGGGDTQYF.